The clone carrying this TCR beta chain was found a few times. Authors' analysis steps: Reference gene primer amplification gave nucleated cell count estimates. Data came from immunoSEQ multiplex PCR; TCRdb stores just in-frame clones and leaves some out. V and J calls and clone size follow that table, whereas D and trimming were derived from the DNA. The sample includes 120,000 to 150,000 clones, 85% to 90% of them seen just once. This entry comes from a study of blood T cell repertoires in COVID-19. Study-level information: Whether acute or convalescent, the COVID-19 samples came from the United States, Italy and Spain. PBMCs, B-cell-depleted T cells, or T cells provided the cDNA or gDNA that made up the material.

V trimming: 6 bases; J trimming: 5 bases; junction bases outside the gene matches: 7. Germline values: CDR1 SGHAT, CDR2 FQNNGV. The CDR3 runs 15 residues. Input material: peripheral blood. This rearrangement joins TRBV11-2 to TRBJ2-1, with TRBD2 matching 10 bases. This clonotype originated in a woman aged 35 to 49 with acute or convalescent COVID-19. CDR3 DNA sequence: TGTGCCAGCAGTCCGGGACTAGCGACCGACAATGAGCAGTTCTTC. Translated, it gives CASSPGLATDNEQFF.